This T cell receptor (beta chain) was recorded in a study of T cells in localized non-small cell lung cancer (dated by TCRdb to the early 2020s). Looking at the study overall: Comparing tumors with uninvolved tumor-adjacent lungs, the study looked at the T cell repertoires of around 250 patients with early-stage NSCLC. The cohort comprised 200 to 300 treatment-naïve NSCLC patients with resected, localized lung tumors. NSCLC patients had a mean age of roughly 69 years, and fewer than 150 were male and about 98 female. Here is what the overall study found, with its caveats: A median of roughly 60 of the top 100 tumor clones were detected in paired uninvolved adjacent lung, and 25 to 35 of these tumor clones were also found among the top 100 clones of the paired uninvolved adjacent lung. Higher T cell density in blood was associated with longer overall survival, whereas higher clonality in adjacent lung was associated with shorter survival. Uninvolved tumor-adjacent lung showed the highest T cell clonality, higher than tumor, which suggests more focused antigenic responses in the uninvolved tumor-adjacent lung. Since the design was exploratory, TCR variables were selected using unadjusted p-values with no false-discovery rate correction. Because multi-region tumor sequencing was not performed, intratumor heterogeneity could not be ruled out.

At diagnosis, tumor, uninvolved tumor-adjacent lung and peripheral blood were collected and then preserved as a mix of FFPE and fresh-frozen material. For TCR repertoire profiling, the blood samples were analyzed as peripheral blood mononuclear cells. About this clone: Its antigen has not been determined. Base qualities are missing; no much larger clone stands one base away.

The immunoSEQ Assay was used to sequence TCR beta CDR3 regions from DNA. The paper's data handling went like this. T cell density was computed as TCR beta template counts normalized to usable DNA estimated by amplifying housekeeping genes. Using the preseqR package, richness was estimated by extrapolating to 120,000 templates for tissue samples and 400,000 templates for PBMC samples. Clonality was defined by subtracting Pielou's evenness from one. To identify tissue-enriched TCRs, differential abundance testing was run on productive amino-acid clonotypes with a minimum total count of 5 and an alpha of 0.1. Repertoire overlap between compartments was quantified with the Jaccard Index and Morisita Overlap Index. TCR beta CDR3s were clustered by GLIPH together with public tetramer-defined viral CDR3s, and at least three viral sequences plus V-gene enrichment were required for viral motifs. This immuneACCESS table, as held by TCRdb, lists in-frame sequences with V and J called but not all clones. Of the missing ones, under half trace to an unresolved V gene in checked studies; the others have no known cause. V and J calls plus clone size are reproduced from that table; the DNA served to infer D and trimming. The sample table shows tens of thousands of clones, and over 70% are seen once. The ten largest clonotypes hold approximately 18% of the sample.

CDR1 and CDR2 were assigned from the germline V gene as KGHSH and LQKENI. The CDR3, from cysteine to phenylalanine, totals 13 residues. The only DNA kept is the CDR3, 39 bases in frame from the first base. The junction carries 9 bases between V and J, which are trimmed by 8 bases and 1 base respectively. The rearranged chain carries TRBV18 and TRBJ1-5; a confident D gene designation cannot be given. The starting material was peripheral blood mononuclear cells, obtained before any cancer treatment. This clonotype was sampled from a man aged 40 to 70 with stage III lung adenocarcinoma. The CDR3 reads CASAAQSNQPQHF. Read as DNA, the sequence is TGTGCCAGCGCGGCGCAGAGCAATCAGCCCCAGCATTTT.